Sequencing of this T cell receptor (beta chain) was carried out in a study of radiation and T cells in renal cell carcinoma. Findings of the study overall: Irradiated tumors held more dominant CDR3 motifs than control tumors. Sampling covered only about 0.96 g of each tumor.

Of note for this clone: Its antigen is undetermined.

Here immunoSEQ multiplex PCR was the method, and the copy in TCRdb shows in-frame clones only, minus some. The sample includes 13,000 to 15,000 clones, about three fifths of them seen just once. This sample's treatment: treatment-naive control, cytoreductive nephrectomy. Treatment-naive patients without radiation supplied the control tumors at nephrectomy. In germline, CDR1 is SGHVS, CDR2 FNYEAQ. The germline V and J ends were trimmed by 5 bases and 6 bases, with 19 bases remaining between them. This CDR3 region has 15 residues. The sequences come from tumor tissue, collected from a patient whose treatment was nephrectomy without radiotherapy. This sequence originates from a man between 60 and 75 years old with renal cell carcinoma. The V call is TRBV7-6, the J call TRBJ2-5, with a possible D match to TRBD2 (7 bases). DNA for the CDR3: TGTGCCAGCAGCCCCGTGGGGGGGGGCGCGAAGACCCAGTACTTC. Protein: CASSPVGGGAKTQYF.